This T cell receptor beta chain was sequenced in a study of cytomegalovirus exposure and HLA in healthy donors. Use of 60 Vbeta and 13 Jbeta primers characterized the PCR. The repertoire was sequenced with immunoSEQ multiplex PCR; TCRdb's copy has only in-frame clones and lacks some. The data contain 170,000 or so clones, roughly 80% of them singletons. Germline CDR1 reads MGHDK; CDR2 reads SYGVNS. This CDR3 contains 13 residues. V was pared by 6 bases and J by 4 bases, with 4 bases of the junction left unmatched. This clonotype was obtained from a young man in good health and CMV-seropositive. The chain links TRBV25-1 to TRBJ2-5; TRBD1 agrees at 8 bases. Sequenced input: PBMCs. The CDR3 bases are TGTGCCAGCAGGCCTACAGGGGGAGAGACCCAGTACTTC. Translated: CASRPTGGETQYF.